This is a list of T cell receptor beta chains from one sample in a study of post-analysis software for immune sequencing data. TCRdb reprocessed the PCR reads with MiXCR, giving one entry per CDR3 protein. This sample has roughly 600,000 distinct CDR3 sequences; around 40% occur once, and the top ten carry around 1.7%. The sample comprised blood. Receptor source: a girl aged 10 to 17 with multiple sclerosis. The CDR3 runs from the conserved cysteine through the conserved F or W. D genes are given only for firm matches. Clone size appears in some rows only: once, few, many, or a class for an expanded clone.

V gene	J gene	D gene	CDR3 length	clone size	CDR3 protein	CDR3 DNA
TRBV20-1	TRBJ2-7	TRBD2	20	few	CSARDTRREGRSYSAYEQYF	TGCAGTGCTAGAGATACCCGACGGGAGGGCCGATCATATAGTGCCTACGAGCAGTACTTC
TRBV12-3/TRBV12-4	TRBJ1-2	NA	16	few	CASSPLLKGTGGGYTF	TGTGCCAGCAGCCCCCTTCTAAAAGGGACCGGGGGTGGCTACACCTTC
TRBV7-3	TRBJ2-3	NA	14	NA	CASSLDPGTDTRYF	TGTGCCAGCAGCTTAGACCCAGGCACAGATACGCGGTATTTT
TRBV10-3	TRBJ2-1	TRBD2	17	many	CAISRGFSGGSYNEQFF	TGTGCCATCAGTCGGGGGTTTAGCGGGGGCTCCTACAATGAGCAGTTCTTC
TRBV27	TRBJ2-7	NA	15	few	CASSSRDSRSYEQYF	TGTGCCAGCAGTTCCCGAGACAGTCGCTCCTACGAGCAGTACTTC
TRBV7-9	TRBJ2-1	TRBD2	18	NA	CASSRWLAGGRAYNEQFF	TGTGCCAGCAGCCGTTGGCTAGCGGGAGGGAGGGCTTACAATGAGCAGTTCTTC
TRBV2	TRBJ2-1	NA	13	NA	CASSAGAYNEQFF	TGTGCCAGCAGCGCCGGCGCCTACAATGAGCAGTTCTTC
TRBV30	TRBJ2-7	NA	13	few	CAWSVLDSYEQYF	TGTGCCTGGAGTGTACTAGACAGCTACGAGCAGTACTTC
TRBV4-1	TRBJ1-2	NA	14	NA	CASSQEPVGGGYTF	TGCGCCAGCAGCCAAGAACCCGTAGGAGGTGGCTACACCTTC
TRBV12-3/TRBV12-4	TRBJ1-2	TRBD1	16	NA	CASSLVQGEANYGYTF	TGTGCCAGCAGTTTAGTTCAGGGGGAAGCTAACTATGGCTACACCTTC
TRBV20-1	TRBJ2-5	NA	14	NA	CAVEGSGGIQTQYF	TGCGCAGTGGAAGGATCCGGAGGAATTCAGACCCAGTACTTC
TRBV20-1	TRBJ2-3	TRBD2	14	NA	CSARSGGATDTQYF	TGCAGTGCTAGGTCGGGGGGGGCCACAGATACGCAGTATTTT
TRBV4-1	TRBJ2-7	NA	16	NA	CASSQVGITFSYEQYF	TGCGCCAGCAGCCAAGTGGGGATCACGTTCTCCTACGAGCAGTACTTC
TRBV11-3	TRBJ1-2	NA	12	NA	CASSLDWDGYTF	TGTGCCAGCAGCTTAGATTGGGATGGCTACACCTTC
TRBV5-1	TRBJ2-1	NA	12	NA	CASSLGPNEQFF	TGCGCCAGCAGCTTGGGCCCCAATGAGCAGTTCTTC
TRBV10-3	TRBJ2-7	NA	16	NA	CAISEVGGGQGDEQYF	TGTGCCATCAGTGAGGTTGGAGGGGGGCAAGGCGACGAGCAGTACTTC
TRBV11-2	TRBJ2-5	NA	15	few	CASSLENRGIETQYF	TGTGCCAGCAGCTTAGAAAACCGGGGAATAGAGACCCAGTACTTC
TRBV7-8	TRBJ1-2	NA	13	few	CASSLDRIDGYTF	TGTGCCAGCAGCTTAGACAGGATCGATGGCTACACCTTC
TRBV28	TRBJ2-1	TRBD2	15	few	CASSPSGSAYNEQFF	TGTGCCAGCAGTCCTAGCGGGAGTGCCTACAATGAGCAGTTCTTC
TRBV10-3	TRBJ2-3	TRBD2	14	NA	CAVRAGQRTDTQYF	TGTGCCGTGCGAGCGGGGCAGAGGACAGATACGCAGTATTTT
TRBV6-6	TRBJ1-6	NA	14	NA	CASSSQVYNSPLHF	TGTGCCAGCAGTTCACAGGTCTATAATTCACCCCTCCACTTT
TRBV20-1	TRBJ2-7	TRBD2	13	few	CSATSGGAYEQYF	TGCAGTGCTACTAGCGGGGGAGCTTACGAGCAGTACTTC
TRBV7-8	TRBJ2-4	NA	16	NA	CASSLGFKGTKNIQYF	TGTGCCAGCAGCTTAGGATTTAAGGGTACCAAAAACATTCAGTACTTC
TRBV10-3	TRBJ2-7	TRBD1	14	NA	CAISSTGEKDEQYF	TGTGCCATCAGCTCGACAGGGGAAAAGGACGAGCAGTACTTC
TRBV5-1	TRBJ2-5	NA	14	few	CASSLATAQETQYF	TGCGCCAGCAGCTTGGCAACAGCCCAAGAGACCCAGTACTTC
TRBV30	TRBJ2-7	NA	14	few	CAWSRGTATYEQYF	TGTGCCTGGAGTCGAGGGACGGCTACCTACGAGCAGTACTTC
TRBV6-5	TRBJ2-1	NA	13	NA	CASSYSHGNEQFF	TGTGCCAGCAGTTACTCGCATGGCAATGAGCAGTTCTTC
TRBV7-9	TRBJ1-1	NA	14	few	CASSPQGLNTEAFF	TGTGCCAGCAGCCCCCAGGGGTTGAACACTGAAGCTTTCTTT
TRBV4-1	TRBJ2-7	TRBD1	14	few	CASSHGQGAAEQYF	TGCGCCAGCAGCCACGGACAGGGGGCCGCCGAGCAGTACTTC
TRBV12-3/TRBV12-4	TRBJ2-7	NA	15	NA	CASSPKDRAHNEQYF	TGTGCCAGCAGTCCCAAGGACAGAGCCCACAATGAGCAGTACTTC
TRBV7-9	TRBJ1-6	NA	11	NA	CASSLLGDLHF	TGTGCCAGCAGCCTACTCGGTGACCTCCACTTT
TRBV12-3/TRBV12-4	TRBJ2-3	NA	14	NA	CASSWGGGTDTQYF	TGTGCCAGCAGTTGGGGCGGGGGCACAGATACGCAGTATTTT
TRBV5-1	TRBJ2-2	TRBD2	14	NA	CASSRRERTGKLFF	TGCGCCAGTTCCCGGCGGGAGCGGACCGGGAAGCTGTTTTTT
TRBV12-3/TRBV12-4	TRBJ1-1	TRBD1	14	NA	CASSQDRGMTEAFF	TGTGCCAGCAGCCAAGACAGGGGGATGACTGAAGCTTTCTTT
TRBV27	TRBJ2-3	TRBD2	16	NA	CASSRGTSGGHDTQYF	TGTGCCAGCAGTAGAGGGACTAGCGGGGGGCATGATACGCAGTATTTT
TRBV12-3/TRBV12-4	TRBJ2-3	TRBD1	18	NA	CASSPGQGARWGTDTQYF	TGTGCCAGCAGCCCTGGACAGGGGGCTCGCTGGGGCACAGATACGCAGTATTTT
TRBV3-1	TRBJ2-5	NA	15	NA	CASSQVGTRWETQYF	TGTGCCAGCAGCCAAGTTGGTACGAGGTGGGAGACCCAGTACTTC
TRBV29-1	TRBJ1-1	NA	11	NA	CSVNIWTEAFF	TGCAGCGTTAACATATGGACTGAAGCTTTCTTT
TRBV5-1	TRBJ2-1	NA	14	NA	CASSFTSPENEQFF	TGCGCCAGCAGCTTTACATCGCCGGAGAATGAGCAGTTCTTC
TRBV10-3	TRBJ2-3	TRBD1	14	NA	CAISTGGGTDTQYF	TGTGCCATCAGCACAGGGGGCGGCACAGATACGCAGTATTTT
TRBV12-3/TRBV12-4	TRBJ2-6	TRBD1	18	NA	CASSLRDRGIAGANVLTF	TGTGCCAGCAGTTTAAGGGACAGGGGGATTGCTGGGGCCAACGTCCTGACTTTC
TRBV11-2	TRBJ2-3	NA	15	NA	CASSLPDSLTDTQYF	TGTGCCAGCAGCCTCCCTGACAGCCTCACAGATACGCAGTATTTT
TRBV12-3/TRBV12-4	TRBJ2-1	TRBD2	15	few	CASSFSSGHYNEQFF	TGTGCCAGCAGTTTTTCTAGCGGGCATTACAATGAGCAGTTCTTC
TRBV7-6	TRBJ2-3	NA	16	NA	CASSLAGRGTADTQYF	TGTGCCAGCAGCTTAGCGGGTCGGGGGACGGCAGATACGCAGTATTTT
TRBV28	TRBJ1-1	NA	12	NA	CASFGTNTEAFF	TGTGCCAGCTTCGGGACGAACACTGAAGCTTTCTTT
TRBV3-1	TRBJ2-7	NA	14	many	CASSQDPGHYEQYF	TGTGCCAGCAGCCAAGATCCGGGTCACTACGAGCAGTACTTC
TRBV9	TRBJ1-2	NA	14	NA	CASSANTDLGGYTF	TGTGCCAGCAGCGCCAATACAGATCTAGGCGGCTACACCTTC
TRBV29-1	TRBJ2-3	TRBD1	13	NA	CSTGTGGADTQYF	TGCTCCACCGGGACAGGGGGTGCAGATACGCAGTATTTT
TRBV5-1	TRBJ1-1	NA	13	NA	CASSFRGSTEAFF	TGCGCCAGCAGCTTCCGGGGCAGCACTGAAGCTTTCTTT
TRBV7-9	TRBJ2-7	TRBD2	16	many	CASSAVGGASSYEQYF	TGTGCCAGCAGCGCCGTCGGGGGGGCTAGCTCCTACGAGCAGTACTTC
TRBV12-3/TRBV12-4	TRBJ2-1	NA	17	few	CASSLIGGPSQQIGQFF	TGTGCCAGCAGTTTAATTGGGGGACCCTCTCAGCAAATTGGGCAGTTCTTC